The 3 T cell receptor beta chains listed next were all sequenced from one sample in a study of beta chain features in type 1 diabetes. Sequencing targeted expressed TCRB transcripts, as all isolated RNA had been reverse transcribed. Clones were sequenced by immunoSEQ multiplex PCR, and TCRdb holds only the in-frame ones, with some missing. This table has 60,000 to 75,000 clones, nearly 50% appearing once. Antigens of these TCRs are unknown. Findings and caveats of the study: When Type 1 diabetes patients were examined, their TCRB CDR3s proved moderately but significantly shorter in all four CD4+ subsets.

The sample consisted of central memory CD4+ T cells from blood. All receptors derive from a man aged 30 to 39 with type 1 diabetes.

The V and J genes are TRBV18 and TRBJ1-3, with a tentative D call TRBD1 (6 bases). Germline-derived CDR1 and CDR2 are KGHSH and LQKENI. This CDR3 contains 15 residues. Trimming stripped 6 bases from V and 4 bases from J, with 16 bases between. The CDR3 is CASSTRGIGGNTIYF. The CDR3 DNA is TGTGCCAGCTCCACCAGGGGAATCGGCGGAAACACCATATATTTT.

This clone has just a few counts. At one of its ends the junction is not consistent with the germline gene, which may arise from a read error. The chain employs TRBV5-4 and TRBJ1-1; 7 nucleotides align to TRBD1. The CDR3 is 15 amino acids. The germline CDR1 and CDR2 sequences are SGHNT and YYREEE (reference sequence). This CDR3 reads CHSSTQGGLNTEAFF. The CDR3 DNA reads TGCCATAGCAGTACTCAGGGGGGTTTGAACACTGAAGCTTTCTTT.

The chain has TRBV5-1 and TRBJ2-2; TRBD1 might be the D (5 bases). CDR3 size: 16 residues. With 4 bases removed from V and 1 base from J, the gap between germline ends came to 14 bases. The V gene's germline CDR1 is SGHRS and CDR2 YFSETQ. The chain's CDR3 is CASSPLPTGNTGELFF. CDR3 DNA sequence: TGCGCCAGCAGCCCCCTGCCTACAGGGAACACCGGGGAGCTGTTTTTT. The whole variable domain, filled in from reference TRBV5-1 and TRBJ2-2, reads KAGVTQTPRYLIKTRGQQVTLSCSPISGHRSVSWYQQTPGQGLQFLFEYFSETQRNKGNFPGRFSGRQFSNSRSEMNVSTLELGDSALYLCASSPLPTGNTGELFFGEGSRLTVL.